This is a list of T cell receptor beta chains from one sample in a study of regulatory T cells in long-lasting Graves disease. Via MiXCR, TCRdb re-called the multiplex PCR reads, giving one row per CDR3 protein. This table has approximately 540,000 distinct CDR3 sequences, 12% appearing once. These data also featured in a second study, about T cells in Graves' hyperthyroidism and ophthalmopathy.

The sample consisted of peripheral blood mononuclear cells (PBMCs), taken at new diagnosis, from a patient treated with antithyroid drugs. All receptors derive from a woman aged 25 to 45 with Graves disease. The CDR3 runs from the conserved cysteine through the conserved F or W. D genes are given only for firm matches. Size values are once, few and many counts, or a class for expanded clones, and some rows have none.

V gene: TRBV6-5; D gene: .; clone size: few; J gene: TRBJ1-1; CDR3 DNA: TGTGCCAGCAGTTACTCGGAGGGGAAAGCTTTCTTT; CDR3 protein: CASSYSEGKAFF
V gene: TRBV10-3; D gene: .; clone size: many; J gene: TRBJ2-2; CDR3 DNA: TGTGCCATCAGTGAGGGCGGTGGGCCCGGGGAGCTGTTTTTT; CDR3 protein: CAISEGGGPGELFF
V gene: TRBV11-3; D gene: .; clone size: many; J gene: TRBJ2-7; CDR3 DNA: TGTGCCAGCAGCCCGCGAGGGTCAGACTACGAGCAGTACTTC; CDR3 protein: CASSPRGSDYEQYF
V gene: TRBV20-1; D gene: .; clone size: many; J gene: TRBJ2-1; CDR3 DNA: TGCAGTGCTAGAGATAGCTCGGGGGAACAGTTCTTC; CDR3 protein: CSARDSSGEQFF
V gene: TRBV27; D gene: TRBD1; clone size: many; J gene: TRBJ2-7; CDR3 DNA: TGTGCCAGCAGTAAAGCGACAGGGTTCTACGAGCAGTACTTC; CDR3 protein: CASSKATGFYEQYF
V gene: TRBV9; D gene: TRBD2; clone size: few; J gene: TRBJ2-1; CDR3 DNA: TGTGCCAGCAGCAACCCCGGGACTAGCGGGAGTGTGCGGGTGGACAATGAGCAGTTCTTC; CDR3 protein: CASSNPGTSGSVRVDNEQFF
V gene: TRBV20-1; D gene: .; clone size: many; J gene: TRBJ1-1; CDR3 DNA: TGCAGTGCTAGCCCTACCAGCAAAACTGAAGCTTTCTTT; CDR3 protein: CSASPTSKTEAFF
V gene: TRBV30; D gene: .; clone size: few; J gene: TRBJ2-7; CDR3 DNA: TGTGCCTGGAGAGGGCCGGGAACCTACGGGCAGTACTTC; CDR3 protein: CAWRGPGTYGQYF
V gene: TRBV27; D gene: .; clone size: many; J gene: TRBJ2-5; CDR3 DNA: TGTGCCAGCAGTCCAGGAGCGGTTTGGGGGGCAGAAACCCAGTACTTC; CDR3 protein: CASSPGAVWGAETQYF
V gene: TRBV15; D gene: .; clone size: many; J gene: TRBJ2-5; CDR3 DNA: TGTGCCACCAGCAGAGAGAGGGGCATCGCGCTGGAGACCCAGTACTTC; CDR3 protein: CATSRERGIALETQYF
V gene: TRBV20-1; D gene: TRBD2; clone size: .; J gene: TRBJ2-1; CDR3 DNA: TGCAGTGCCCTATCCCTGGGAGCCGGGGCGGGAGGGTACAATGAGCAGTTCTTC; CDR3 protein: CSALSLGAGAGGYNEQFF
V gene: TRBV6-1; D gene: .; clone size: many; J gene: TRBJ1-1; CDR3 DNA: TGTGCCAGCAGTGATCAGCCTAACACTGAAGCTTTCTTT; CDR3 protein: CASSDQPNTEAFF
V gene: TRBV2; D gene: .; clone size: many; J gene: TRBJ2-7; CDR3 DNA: TGTGCCAGCAGTGCCTTTAGCTACGAGCAGTACTTC; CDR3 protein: CASSAFSYEQYF
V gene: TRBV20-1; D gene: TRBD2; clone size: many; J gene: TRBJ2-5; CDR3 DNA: TGCAGTGCTAGAGATCAACTAGCGGGAGACCAAGAGACCCAGTACTTC; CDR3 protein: CSARDQLAGDQETQYF
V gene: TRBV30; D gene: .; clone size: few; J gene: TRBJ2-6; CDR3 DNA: TGTGCCTGGAGGAGCTCTGGGGCCAACGTCCTGACTTTC; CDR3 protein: CAWRSSGANVLTF
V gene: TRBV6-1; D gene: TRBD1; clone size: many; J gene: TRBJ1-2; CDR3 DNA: TGTGCCAGCAGCCCCTGGACAGGGTCTAGGGATGGCTACACCTTC; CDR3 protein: CASSPWTGSRDGYTF
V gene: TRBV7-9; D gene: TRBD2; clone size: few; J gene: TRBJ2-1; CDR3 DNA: TGTGCCAGCAGCACTTGGGCCGGGACTAGCGGCGCCAATGAGCAGTTCTTC; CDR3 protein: CASSTWAGTSGANEQFF
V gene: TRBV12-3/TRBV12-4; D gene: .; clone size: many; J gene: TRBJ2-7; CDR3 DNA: TGTGCCAGCAGTCAGCTAGCGAGGGAGCAGTACTTC; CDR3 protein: CASSQLAREQYF
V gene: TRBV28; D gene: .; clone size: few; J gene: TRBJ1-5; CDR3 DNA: TGTGCCAGCAGTTTCGGAGGAACGAGCAATCAGCCCCAGCATTTT; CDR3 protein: CASSFGGTSNQPQHF
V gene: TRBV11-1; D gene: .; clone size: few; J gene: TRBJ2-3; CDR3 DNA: TGTACCAGCAGCTTCCTTGGGCCAGATACGCAGTATTTT; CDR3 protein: CTSSFLGPDTQYF
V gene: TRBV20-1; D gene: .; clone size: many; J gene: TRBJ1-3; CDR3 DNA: TGCAGTGCTAGAGTTTTGGGGAAAGGAAACACCATATATTTT; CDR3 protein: CSARVLGKGNTIYF
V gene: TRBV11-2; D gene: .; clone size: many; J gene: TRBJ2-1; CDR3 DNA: TGTGCCAGCAGCTTACTACGCTACAATGAGCAGTTCTTC; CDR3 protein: CASSLLRYNEQFF
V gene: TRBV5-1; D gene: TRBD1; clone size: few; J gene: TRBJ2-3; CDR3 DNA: TGCGCCAGCAGCGTAACAGGGGGGATGGATACGCAGTATTTT; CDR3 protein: CASSVTGGMDTQYF
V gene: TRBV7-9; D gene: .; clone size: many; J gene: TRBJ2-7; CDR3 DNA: TGTGCCAGCAGCCCCCGCAGGCAGGGTTCGGGGCAGTACTTC; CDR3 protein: CASSPRRQGSGQYF
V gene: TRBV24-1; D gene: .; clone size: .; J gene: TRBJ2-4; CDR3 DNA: TGTGCCACCAGTGATTCGGGGCGCGGAAACATTCAGTACTTC; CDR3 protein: CATSDSGRGNIQYF
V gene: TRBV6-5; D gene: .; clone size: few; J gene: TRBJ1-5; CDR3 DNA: TGTGCCAGCAGTTGCGAGGTAGACATCGGTAGCAATCAGCCCCAGCATTTT; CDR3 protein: CASSCEVDIGSNQPQHF
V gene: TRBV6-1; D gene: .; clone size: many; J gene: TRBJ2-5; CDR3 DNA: TGTGCCGCAGAGCGGGTATACCAAGAGACCCAGTACTTC; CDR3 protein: CAAERVYQETQYF
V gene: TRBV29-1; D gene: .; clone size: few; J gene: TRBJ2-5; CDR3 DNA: TGCAGCGTGTCCCCCGGACGGGAGACCCAGTACTTC; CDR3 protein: CSVSPGRETQYF
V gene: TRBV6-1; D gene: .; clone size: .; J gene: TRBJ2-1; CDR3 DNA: TGTGCCAGCAGTGTCAGGGAGATCCCCTACAATGAGCAGTTCTTC; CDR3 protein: CASSVREIPYNEQFF
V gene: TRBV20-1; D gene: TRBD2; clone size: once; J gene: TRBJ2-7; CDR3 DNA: TGCGGTGCTGACCTAGCGGCATACGAGCAGTACTTC; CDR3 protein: CGADLAAYEQYF
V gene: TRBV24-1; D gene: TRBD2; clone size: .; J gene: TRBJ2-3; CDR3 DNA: TGTGCCATCGCGGCGGCACTAGCGGGAGCAGATACGCAGTATTTT; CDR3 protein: CAIAAALAGADTQYF
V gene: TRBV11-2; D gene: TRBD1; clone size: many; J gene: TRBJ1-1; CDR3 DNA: TGTGCCAGCAGCGCCGGGACAGGGTACACTGAAGCTTTCTTT; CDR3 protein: CASSAGTGYTEAFF
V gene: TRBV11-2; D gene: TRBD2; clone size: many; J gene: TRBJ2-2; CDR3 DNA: TGTGCCAGCAGCTTAGGTACACTAGCGTACACCGGGGAGCTGTTTTTT; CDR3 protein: CASSLGTLAYTGELFF
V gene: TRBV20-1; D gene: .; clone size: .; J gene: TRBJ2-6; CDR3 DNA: TGCAGTGCTCAGAGTTTCTCTGGGGCCAACGTCCTGACTTTC; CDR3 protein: CSAQSFSGANVLTF
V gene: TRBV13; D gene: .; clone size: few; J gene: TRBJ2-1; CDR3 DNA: TGTGCCAGCAGCAACCCGTCCCACGACACACACAATGAGCAGTTCTTC; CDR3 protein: CASSNPSHDTHNEQFF
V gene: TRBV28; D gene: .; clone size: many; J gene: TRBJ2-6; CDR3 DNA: TGTGCCAGCAGTTTTTTTGGCTCTGGGGCCAACGTCCTGACTTTC; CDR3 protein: CASSFFGSGANVLTF
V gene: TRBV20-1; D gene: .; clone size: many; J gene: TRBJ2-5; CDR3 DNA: TGCAGTGCTCCTAACGATGTGGGAGTCAAGTACTTC; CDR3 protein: CSAPNDVGVKYF
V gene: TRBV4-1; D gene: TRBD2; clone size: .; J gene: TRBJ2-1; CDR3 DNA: TGCGCCAGCAGCCAAGAATTTAGCGGGAACGAGCAGTTCTTC; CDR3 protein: CASSQEFSGNEQFF
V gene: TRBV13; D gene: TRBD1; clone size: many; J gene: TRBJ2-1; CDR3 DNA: TGTGCCAGCAGCCTCTGGGACCAGGGGGTTTACAATGAGCAGTTCTTC; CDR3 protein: CASSLWDQGVYNEQFF
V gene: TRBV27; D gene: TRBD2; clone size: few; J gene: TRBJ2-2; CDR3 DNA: TGTGCCAGCTCGCCGCTAGCGGGATTCACCGGGGAGCTGTTTTTT; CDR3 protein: CASSPLAGFTGELFF
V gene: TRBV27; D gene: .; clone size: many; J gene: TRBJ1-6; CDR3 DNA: TGTGCCAGCAGTTTATCCGCGGGAGGAAGTTCACCCCTCCACTTT; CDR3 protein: CASSLSAGGSSPLHF
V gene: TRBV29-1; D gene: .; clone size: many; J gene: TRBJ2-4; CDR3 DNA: TGCAGCGCTTATACAGGGATATTAAACATTCAGTACTTC; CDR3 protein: CSAYTGILNIQYF
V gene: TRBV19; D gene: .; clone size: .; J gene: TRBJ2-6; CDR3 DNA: TGTGCCAGCCGGGCCCCACAGTACTCTGGGGCCAACGTCCTGACTTTC; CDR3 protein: CASRAPQYSGANVLTF
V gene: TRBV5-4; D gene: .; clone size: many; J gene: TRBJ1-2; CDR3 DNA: TGTGCCAGCAGCTTGGACGGCCGGGCTAACTATGGCTACACCTTC; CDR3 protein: CASSLDGRANYGYTF
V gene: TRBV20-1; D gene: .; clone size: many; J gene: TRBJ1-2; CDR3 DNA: TGCAGTGCTCCCGAGGGTTCCTATGGCTACACCTTC; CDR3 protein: CSAPEGSYGYTF
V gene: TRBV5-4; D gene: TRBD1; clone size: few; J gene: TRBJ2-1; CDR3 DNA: TGTGCCAGCAGCGAGGGACAGGGTCCCTACAATGAGCAGTTCTTC; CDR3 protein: CASSEGQGPYNEQFF
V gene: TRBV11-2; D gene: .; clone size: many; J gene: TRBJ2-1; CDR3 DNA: TGTGCCAGCAGCTTAGTCGCTGAGCAGTTCTTC; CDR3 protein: CASSLVAEQFF